Listed below are T cell receptor beta chains from one sample, sequenced in a study of blood T cell repertoires in COVID-19. Using immunoSEQ multiplex PCR, the repertoire was profiled, and TCRdb retains in-frame clones only, with some absent. The data contain 150,000 to 200,000 clones, approximately 88% of them singletons. Sequences were obtained from peripheral blood. The source is a young woman with acute or convalescent COVID-19. CDR3s include the opening cysteine and the closing phenylalanine or tryptophan. The D gene is left open where the match is weak. The listing skips clone size in some rows; elsewhere it reads once, few, many or a size class.

V gene	clone size	D gene	J gene	CDR3 protein	CDR3 DNA
TRBV10-3	.	.	TRBJ2-7	CAIRRASSSYEQYF	TGTGCCATCAGGCGGGCATCGAGCTCCTACGAGCAGTACTTC
TRBV5-1	once	.	TRBJ2-2	CASTEAAGELFF	TGCGCCAGCACGGAGGCGGCCGGGGAGCTGTTTTTT
TRBV19	.	.	TRBJ1-1	CASSIEGTTAFF	TGTGCCAGTAGTATAGAAGGGACAACAGCTTTCTTT
TRBV11-3	.	.	TRBJ2-1	CASSPGVPYNEQFF	TGTGCCAGCAGCCCGGGAGTACCCTACAATGAGCAGTTCTTC
TRBV5-1	once	.	TRBJ2-3	CASSRVSTDTQYF	TGCGCCAGCAGCCGGGTTAGCACAGATACGCAGTATTTT
TRBV14	.	.	TRBJ2-1	CASSPGLRKQFF	TGTGCCAGCAGCCCAGGACTTCGAAAGCAGTTCTTC
TRBV4-2	.	TRBD2	TRBJ2-7	CASSQLMGRAPGEQYF	TGTGCCAGCAGCCAACTTATGGGGAGGGCCCCCGGCGAGCAGTACTTC
TRBV6-6	.	.	TRBJ1-3	CATLKDPGIYTIYF	TGTGCCACACTTAAAGACCCGGGGATCTACACCATATATTTT
TRBV5-6	.	.	TRBJ1-2	CASSLQGSGYTF	TGTGCCAGCAGCTTGCAGGGTTCGGGCTACACCTTC
TRBV5-6	.	.	TRBJ1-2	CASSPDTKYGYTF	TGTGCCAGCAGCCCAGACACCAAATATGGCTACACCTTC
TRBV5-1	few	.	TRBJ2-1	CASSLAGNEQFF	TGCGCCAGCAGCTTGGCCGGCAATGAGCAGTTCTTC
TRBV7-9	.	.	TRBJ2-7	CASSQSGSSYEQYF	TGTGCCAGCAGCCAGAGTGGGAGCTCCTACGAGCAGTACTTC
TRBV15	.	TRBD2	TRBJ2-7	CATSKNRGGYYEQYF	TGTGCCACCAGCAAAAACCGGGGGGGTTACTACGAGCAGTACTTC
TRBV7-9	.	TRBD1	TRBJ1-4	CASSLLGTGYREKLFF	TGTGCCAGCAGCTTATTGGGGACAGGGTATCGGGAAAAACTGTTTTTT
TRBV6-6	.	TRBD2	TRBJ2-2	CASSPRTSGSVTGELFF	TGTGCCAGCAGTCCACGAACTAGCGGGAGTGTGACCGGGGAGCTGTTTTTT
TRBV6-5	.	.	TRBJ2-4	CASTQGARGENIQYF	TGTGCCAGCACTCAGGGTGCCCGCGGGGAAAACATTCAGTACTTC
TRBV28	.	TRBD1	TRBJ1-1	CASSYWDRYTEAFF	TGTGCCAGCAGTTACTGGGACAGGTACACTGAAGCTTTCTTT
TRBV11-3	few	.	TRBJ1-6	CASSRQGIDSPLHF	TGTGCCAGCAGCCGTCAGGGAATTGATTCACCCCTCCACTTT
TRBV4-1	.	.	TRBJ2-2	CASSQDPGVTGELFF	TGCGCCAGCAGCCAAGATCCCGGGGTCACCGGGGAGCTGTTTTTT
TRBV9	.	.	TRBJ2-5	CASSVQASQETQYF	TGTGCCAGCAGCGTACAGGCCTCTCAAGAGACCCAGTACTTC
TRBV18	.	TRBD2	TRBJ2-1	CASSPGLGSYNEQFF	TGTGCCAGCTCACCGGGACTAGGTTCCTACAATGAGCAGTTCTTC
TRBV5-8	.	TRBD2	TRBJ2-3	CASSLSGGLTDTQYF	TGTGCCAGCAGCCTCAGCGGGGGGCTCACAGATACGCAGTATTTT
TRBV5-4	.	.	TRBJ2-7	CASSPPGEILYEQYF	TGTGCCAGCAGCCCCCCCGGGGAAATCCTCTACGAGCAGTACTTC
TRBV28	.	.	TRBJ2-3	CASSLPGPTVDTQYF	TGTGCCAGCAGTTTACCGGGTCCGACGGTGGATACGCAGTATTTT
TRBV19	.	.	TRBJ1-2	CASSPSTGYYGYTF	TGTGCCAGTAGTCCCTCAACAGGGTACTATGGCTACACCTTC
TRBV24-1	.	.	TRBJ2-3	CATGRDRTDTQYF	TGTGCCACCGGGCGGGATAGGACAGATACGCAGTATTTT
TRBV2	.	TRBD1	TRBJ2-1	CASSDRVGGRGNNEQFF	TGTGCCAGCAGTGATAGGGTAGGGGGCCGAGGGAACAATGAGCAGTTCTTC
TRBV4-1	once	TRBD1	TRBJ2-5	CASSPWTGLGETQYF	TGCGCCAGCAGCCCCTGGACAGGGCTAGGAGAGACCCAGTACTTC
TRBV6-5	.	TRBD1	TRBJ1-2	CASSETGDSGYTF	TGTGCCAGCAGCGAGACAGGGGACAGTGGCTACACCTTC
TRBV30	few	.	TRBJ1-5	CAWSPGLISNQPQHF	TGTGCCTGGAGCCCGGGACTGATTAGCAATCAGCCCCAGCATTTT
TRBV30	few	.	TRBJ1-4	CAWSQGRQATNEKLFF	TGTGCCTGGAGTCAAGGGAGACAGGCAACTAATGAAAAACTGTTTTTT
TRBV30	.	.	TRBJ1-2	CACRRGSYGYTF	TGTGCCTGCCGACGGGGAAGTTATGGCTACACCTTC